One sample yielded the 19 T cell receptor beta chains listed below, sequenced in a study of T cell responses to AZD1222 COVID-19 vaccine. Profiling relied on immunoSEQ multiplex PCR, and the TCRdb table lists in-frame clones only, not all of them. The table shows under 130,000 clones, with over 80% occurring only once. The sample in question was peripheral blood, obtained on day 0 of AZD1222 vaccination. Receptors were obtained from an adult in good health.

DNA of the CDR3: TGCGCCAGCAGTTTTACAGGCTCTGGGGCCAACGTCCTGACTTTC. It encodes CASSFTGSGANVLTF. The V and J genes are TRBV5-1 and TRBJ2-6, with D perhaps TRBD1 (5 bases). V lost 5 bases and J lost 0, with 9 bases in between. CDR3 length: 15 amino acids. Looked up from germline, CDR1 is SGHRS and CDR2 is YFSETQ.

A single count supports this clone. The chain uses TRBV28 and TRBJ2-7; D remains unclear. Looked up from germline, CDR1 is MDHEN and CDR2 is SYDVKM. Between the trimmed V and J ends, which lost 8 bases and 3 bases, there was a span of 11 bases. The CDR3 is 12 residues long. In nucleotides, the CDR3 is TGTGCCAGCCGCGGTCCCTTCTACGAGCAGTACTTC. Translation gives CASRGPFYEQYF.

The V call is TRBV19, the J call TRBJ2-5; TRBD2 agrees at 9 bases. J gave up 4 bases and V 3 bases, and 6 bases lay outside the gene matches. The CDR3 totals 15 residues. Germline V gives CDR1 LNHDA, CDR2 SQIVND (reference sequence). The CDR3 DNA is TGTGCCAGTAGTATTCAAGCGGGAGGCCTAGAGACCCAGTACTTC. This codes for CASSIQAGGLETQYF.

This CDR3 reads CASSLDRSTLYEQYF. CDR3 nucleotide sequence: TGTGCCAGCAGCTTAGATAGGTCGACCCTCTACGAGCAGTACTTC. This sequence joins TRBV7-2 and TRBJ2-7, with D hard to call. This CDR3 has 15 residues. Looked up from germline, CDR1 is SGHTA and CDR2 is FQGNSA. V dropped 1 base and J dropped 3 bases, with 13 bases sitting between them.

The chain is built from TRBV6-5 and TRBJ2-5, with TRBD1 identical over 9 bases. Germline loops: CDR1 MNHEY, CDR2 SVGAGI. The CDR3 has 14 amino acids. Trimming at V came to 6 bases and at J to 0 bases, leaving 2 bases not matched to a gene. DNA of the CDR3: TGTGCCAGCAGAAGACAGGGGGACCAAGAGACCCAGTACTTC. It translates to CASRRQGDQETQYF.

The chain combines TRBV18 with TRBJ1-2, with D unresolved. This CDR3 is 13 amino acids long. Trimming removed 3 bases from V and 5 bases from J, with 10 bases in between. The V gene's germline CDR1 is KGHSH and CDR2 LQKENI. CDR3 coding DNA: TGTGCCAGCTCACCGGACGGGGTTTATGGCTACACCTTC. Translating it yields CASSPDGVYGYTF.

The chain couples TRBV29-1 to TRBJ1-1; D is possibly TRBD1 (5 bases). The ends were cut back, 4 bases at V and 4 bases at J, with 13 bases in the middle. Per germline, CDR1 SQVTM and CDR2 ANQGSEA. This CDR3 has 13 residues. CDR3 nucleotide sequence: TGCAGCGTTGCGCACAGGCTGGGCACTGAAGCTTTCTTT. Its protein is CSVAHRLGTEAFF.

This clone occurred a few times. This chain uses TRBV27 with TRBJ2-1; no firm D call. This CDR3 has 13 residues. Germline CDR1 MNHEY, CDR2 SMNVEV (reference sequence). Trimming removed 5 bases at V and 8 bases at J, with 13 bases between. CDR3 loop: CASSGVSRDEQFF. CDR3 nucleotide sequence: TGTGCCAGCAGTGGCGTCTCCCGGGATGAGCAGTTCTTC.

This sequence joins TRBV6-5 and TRBJ2-7; D remains ambiguous. Germline V gene data show CDR1 as MNHEY and CDR2 as SVGAGI. Between the trimmed V and J ends, which lost 4 bases and 7 bases, there was a span of 11 bases. This CDR3 has 12 amino acids. The DNA for the CDR3 is TGTGCCAGCAGTTCTATCAGTCGGGAGCAGTACTTC. Translated, it gives CASSSISREQYF.

The chain uses TRBV2 and TRBJ2-1; D is possibly TRBD1 (5 bases). The CDR3 is made up of 13 amino acids. Germline CDR1 reads SNHLY; CDR2 reads FYNNEI. V was shortened by 4 bases and J by 7 bases, with 11 bases between the two germline ends. In DNA form, the CDR3 reads TGTGCCAGCAGTGGTGGTCAGGGAAATGAGCAGTTCTTC. Translated: CASSGGQGNEQFF.

The gene calls are TRBV7-2 and TRBJ2-3, with 9 bases aligning to TRBD1. Germline CDR1 SGHTA, CDR2 FQGNSA. The V and J ends lost 5 bases and 2 bases, in that order; junction bases with no gene match: 8. This CDR3 has 16 amino acids. The CDR3 sequence is CASSVQGAAYTDTQYF. CDR3 DNA sequence: TGTGCCAGCAGCGTACAGGGGGCGGCATACACAGATACGCAGTATTTT.

CDR3: CASSPRTAMNTEAFF. The CDR3 DNA reads TGTGCCAGCAGTCCGCGGACAGCGATGAACACTGAAGCTTTCTTT. The genes are TRBV28 and TRBJ1-1, with D possibly matching TRBD1 (6 bases). The CDR3 has 15 residues. V shed 5 bases and J shed 0 bases, with 13 bases lying between them. Germline V gene lookup returns CDR1 MDHEN and CDR2 SYDVKM. Complete variable domain (other parts from reference TRBV28 and TRBJ1-1): DVKVTQSSRYLVKRTGEKVFLECVQDMDHENMFWYRQDPGLGLRLIYFSYDVKMKEKGDIPEGYSVSREKKERFSLILESASTNQTSMYLCASSPRTAMNTEAFFGQGTRLTVV.

The chain carries TRBV10-3 and TRBJ2-3; D remains unclear. The V gene's germline CDR1 is ENHRY and CDR2 SYGVKD. The V and J ends lost 4 bases and 2 bases respectively, with 10 bases between them. This CDR3 has 14 residues. CDR3 bases: TGTGCCATCAGTGGGATGGATCTCACAGATACGCAGTATTTT. Translation: CAISGMDLTDTQYF.

This clone was seen more than once but under ten times. The V call is TRBV6-4, the J call TRBJ2-5; D is undetermined. This CDR3 region has 15 residues. The germline V gene encodes CDR1 MRHNA and CDR2 SNTAGT. Between the trimmed V and J ends, which lost 0 bases and 2 bases, there was a span of 10 bases. The CDR3: CASSDSYGGQETQYF. CDR3 nucleotides: TGTGCCAGCAGTGACTCTTACGGCGGACAAGAGACCCAGTACTTC.

This clone was seen just once. J is TRBJ2-5 and V is TRBV7-2; no reliable D call. Germline values: CDR1 SGHTA, CDR2 FQGNSA. V gave up 5 bases and J gave up 9 bases, with 16 bases separating them. This CDR3 has 13 amino acids. This CDR3 reads CASSPLEGIPQYF. CDR3 nucleotide sequence: TGTGCCAGCAGCCCGTTGGAAGGAATACCCCAGTACTTC.

The sample holds many counts of this clone. The chain carries TRBV6-4 and TRBJ1-5; 7 positions agree with TRBD1. Germline V gives CDR1 MRHNA, CDR2 SNTAGT. This CDR3 is 16 amino acids long. V shed 6 bases and J 3 bases; nucleotides not matched to a gene: 11. CDR3 DNA: TGTGCCAGCAGCTACCTCGGGACAGAGATCAATCAGCCCCAGCATTTT. Translated: CASSYLGTEINQPQHF.

The CDR3: CASSSRTSGGPETQYF. The CDR3 DNA sequence: TGTGCCAGCAGCTCCCGGACTAGCGGGGGGCCTGAGACCCAGTACTTC. The chain joins TRBV11-3 to TRBJ2-5, with TRBD2 identical over 14 bases. The CDR3 runs 16 residues. The trim removed 4 bases at V and 5 bases at J, leaving 6 bases unmatched. Germline lookup yields CDR1 SGHNT and CDR2 YENEEA.

V is TRBV19 and J is TRBJ1-4; 7 bases agree with TRBD1. The V gene end was trimmed by 3 bases and the J gene end by 7 bases; junction bases not matched to a gene: 5. Per the germline V gene, CDR1 is LNHDA and CDR2 is SQIVND (reference sequence). The CDR3 runs to 14 residues. CDR3 region: CASSIRRGPEKLFF. CDR3 DNA sequence: TGTGCCAGTAGTATCCGAAGGGGGCCTGAAAAACTGTTTTTT.

The chain recombines TRBV19 with TRBJ1-2, with D hard to call. V shed 5 bases and J shed 2 bases, with 9 bases lying between them. The length of the CDR3 is 13 residues. Per germline, CDR1 LNHDA and CDR2 SQIVND (reference sequence). In DNA form, the CDR3 reads TGTGCCAGTAGTGTGAGCTTAAACTATGGCTACACCTTC. Translated, it gives CASSVSLNYGYTF.